These 9 T cell receptor beta chains were sequenced from one sample in a study of T cells in Graves' hyperthyroidism and ophthalmopathy. Amplified TCR beta CDR3 regions derived from RNA transcripts. Researchers ran a first-round RT-PCR on the TCR CDR3 using the HTBI primer set. TCRdb reprocessed the multiplex PCR reads with MiXCR, giving one entry per CDR3 protein. The table lists about 700,000 distinct CDR3 sequences, 45% of them singletons, with 7% to 7.5% in the top ten. Sequencing was done on a sample of peripheral blood or thyroid tissue (not recorded which). These receptors were collected from an adult man with Graves' disease, either hyperthyroidism or ophthalmopathy (not recorded which).

This chain joins TRBV16 and TRBJ2-7; a weak D match, TRBD2 (5 bases). V shed 2 bases and J shed 2 bases, with 16 bases lying between them. This CDR3 is built from 16 residues. CDR1 and CDR2 from the germline V gene are KGHSY and FQNENV. As DNA, the CDR3 is TGTGCCAGCAGCCAAGCTCCCCCGGCAGCGGCCTACGAGCAGTACTTC. This sequence encodes CASSQAPPAAAYEQYF.

This clonotype was observed a few times. This chain joins TRBV5-1 and TRBJ2-7; 7 positions match TRBD1. The germline V gene encodes CDR1 SGHRS and CDR2 YFSETQ. V shed 0 bases, J shed 3 bases, and the junction held 6 bases outside the gene matches. This CDR3 spans 15 amino acids. CDR3 DNA sequence: TGCGCCAGCAGCTTGGCCGCGACAGGGATCTACGAGCAGTACTTC. This translates into CASSLAATGIYEQYF.

This clonotype was detected only a few times. The chain recombines TRBV9 with TRBJ2-7; TRBD2 aligns across 7 bases. Per the germline V gene, CDR1 is SGDLS and CDR2 is YYNGEE. The CDR3 covers 15 residues. V lost 0 bases and J lost 0; bases outside the gene matches: 3. CDR3 loop: CASSVGASGSYEQYF. CDR3 coding DNA: TGTGCCAGCAGCGTAGGAGCTAGCGGCTCCTACGAGCAGTACTTC.

This clonotype was seen repeatedly, ten times or more. V usage is TRBV15 and J usage is TRBJ1-6, with D uncertain. The CDR3 totals 14 residues. CDR1 is LNHNV and CDR2 is YYDKDF in the germline V gene (reference sequence). V was cut by 6 bases and J by 9 bases, with 15 bases left in between. The CDR3 loop reads CATRDTGGISPLHF. CDR3 nucleotides: TGTGCCACCAGAGACACCGGAGGGATTTCACCCCTCCACTTT.

Comment on this clonotype: Germline and junction disagree at one end, which may indicate a read error. The V gene is TRBV10-3, the J gene TRBJ1-5; D gene uncertain. This CDR3 spans 13 amino acids. Looked up from germline, CDR1 is ENHRY and CDR2 is SYGVKD. CDR3 DNA sequence: TGTGCCAGCAGTTACTCAGCTGATCAGCCCCAGCATTTT. Encoded protein: CASSYSADQPQHF.

This clonotype was seen ten or more times. This chain joins TRBV19 and TRBJ1-1; D not resolved. The CDR3 contains 13 residues. V was pared by 4 bases and J by 0 bases, with 6 bases between. Germline values: CDR1 LNHDA, CDR2 SQIVND (reference sequence). This CDR3 is CASSTSLNTEAFF. The CDR3 DNA sequence: TGTGCCAGTAGTACGTCTCTGAACACTGAAGCTTTCTTT.

The V and J genes are TRBV25-1 and TRBJ1-6; D not certain. CDR3 length: 10 residues. Per germline, CDR1 MGHDK and CDR2 SYGVNS. The CDR3 protein is CASFGVSLHF. The DNA for the CDR3 is TGTGCTAGTTTCGGGGTGTCCCTCCACTTT.

This clonotype has more than one count but fewer than ten. V gene TRBV6-5 combines with J gene TRBJ1-1; a weak D match, TRBD1 (6 bases). V lost 6 bases, J lost 8 bases, and 13 bases lay in between. This CDR3 contains 12 residues. Germline CDR1 is MNHEY and CDR2 is SVGAGI. CDR3 sequence reads: CASRTFDREAFF. DNA for the CDR3: TGTGCCAGCAGAACTTTTGACAGGGAAGCTTTCTTT.

The chain carries TRBV5-5 and TRBJ2-5, with D possibly called TRBD1 or TRBD2 (6 bases each). From germline, CDR1 is SGHKS and CDR2 YYEKEE (reference sequence). The CDR3 has 14 residues. V gave up 3 bases and J gave up 5 bases, with 14 bases separating them. CDR3 nucleotides: TGTGCCAGCAGCTCCCTGGGGGGCTTGGAGACCCAGTACTTC. It specifies CASSSLGGLETQYF.